A selection of T cell receptor beta chains follows, all from one sample in a study of OX40 agonist ivuxolimab in advanced cancers. Measured with immunoSEQ multiplex PCR; TCRdb has only the in-frame clones, and not every one. The sample holds roughly 50,000 clones, about nine tenths seen once. The sample in question was CD4+ or CD8+ T cells sorted from blood, obtained in a trial of the OX40 agonist ivuxolimab. The origin of the receptors is an adult with an advanced solid tumor such as melanoma, head and neck, liver or kidney cancer. Both conserved end residues are part of each CDR3. D genes are given only for firm matches. Clone size is not always given. Where it is, it says once, few, many or a class for expanded clones.

>TRBJ2-2|.|.|TRBV29-1
TGCAGCGTGGAGGGAATAGTAGGCACCGGGGAGCTGTTTTTT
CSVEGIVGTGELFF
>TRBJ2-2|.|TRBD2|TRBV19
TGTGCCAGTAGTTCATTTGCGGGGGGACCGGCCGGGGAGCTGTTTTTT
CASSSFAGGPAGELFF
>TRBJ2-2|.|.|TRBV9
TGTGCCAGCAGCCGCAGGGACGAGCTGTTTTTT
CASSRRDELFF
>TRBJ1-5|once|.|TRBV6-6
TGTGCCAGCACCCAGGGGCTCAATCAGCCCCAGCATTTT
CASTQGLNQPQHF
>TRBJ1-1|once|.|TRBV27
TGTGCCAGCAGTTTACTTGGTGGAGAGACTGAAGCTTTCTTT
CASSLLGGETEAFF
>TRBJ1-2|.|TRBD1|TRBV5-5
TGTGCCAGCAGCGACAGGGAAGCTGGCTACACCTTC
CASSDREAGYTF
>TRBJ2-3|.|.|TRBV6-5
TGTGCCAGCAGTACAATTAAGGGAGATACGCAGTATTTT
CASSTIKGDTQYF
>TRBJ2-7|once|TRBD2|TRBV7-3
TGTGCCAGCAGCCACCACGGGGGGGGCGGCGAGCAGTACTTC
CASSHHGGGGEQYF
>TRBJ2-1|.|.|TRBV5-4
TGTGCCAGCAGCTTGGGTGGGAATGAGCAGTTCTTC
CASSLGGNEQFF
>TRBJ2-7|.|.|TRBV19
TGTGCCAGTAGTATAGGACAGGGAGGTTCCTACGAGCAGTACTTC
CASSIGQGGSYEQYF
>TRBJ1-2|.|.|TRBV27
TGTGCCAGCAGTTTATCGGGGGCTAACTATGGCTACACCTTC
CASSLSGANYGYTF
>TRBJ2-2|.|TRBD1|TRBV6-5
TGTGCCAGCAGTTACCGGCCAGGGGACAGCGGGGAGCTGTTTTTT
CASSYRPGDSGELFF
>TRBJ2-5|.|TRBD1|TRBV15
TGTGCCACCAGCAGAGACGAGGGACAGGGCCAAGAGACCCAGTACTTC
CATSRDEGQGQETQYF
>TRBJ2-1|.|TRBD1|TRBV7-8
TGTGCCAGCAGGTACCGGGACAGGGGGCAATATGAGCAGTTCTTC
CASRYRDRGQYEQFF
>TRBJ1-2|.|.|TRBV6-5
TGTGCCAGCACCCAGAGCCCGGACTATGGCTACACCTTC
CASTQSPDYGYTF
>TRBJ1-3|.|.|TRBV5-5
TGTGCCAGCAGCTTAACGGGACACCACTCTGGAAACACCATATATTTT
CASSLTGHHSGNTIYF
>TRBJ1-4|once|.|TRBV15
TGTGCCACCAGCAGAGCGAGACTCCCCCCAACTAATGAAAAACTGTTTTTT
CATSRARLPPTNEKLFF
>TRBJ2-1|.|.|TRBV27
TGTGCCAGCAGCCTGTTCGGGGGCTCCTACAATGAGCAGTTCTTC
CASSLFGGSYNEQFF
>TRBJ2-1|.|.|TRBV28
TGTGCCAGCAGTTTAGAGGGTGATGAGCAGTTCTTC
CASSLEGDEQFF
>TRBJ2-5|.|.|TRBV19
TGTGCCAGTAGTATATGGGGGGAGGACGAAGAGACCCAGTACTTC
CASSIWGEDEETQYF
>TRBJ1-6|.|TRBD1|TRBV6-6
TGTGCCAGCCAGGGACAGAGTAGTAATTCACCCCTCCACTTT
CASQGQSSNSPLHF
>TRBJ1-1|few|.|TRBV11-2
TGTGCCAGCAGCTACAGGCAGGGGAACACTGAAGCTTTCTTT
CASSYRQGNTEAFF
>TRBJ1-5|few|.|TRBV2
TGTGCCAGCAGTGTACGAGGGACTCAGCCCCAGCATTTT
CASSVRGTQPQHF
>TRBJ1-1|few|.|TRBV29-1
TGCAGCGTTGACAGTAACACTGAAGCTTTCTTT
CSVDSNTEAFF
>TRBJ2-3|.|TRBD2|TRBV2
TGTGCCAGCAGCGGACTAGAGGTATGGCAGTATTTT
CASSGLEVWQYF
>TRBJ1-5|.|.|TRBV9
TGTGCCAGCAGCGCGAACAGCGGCCAGCCCCAGCATTTT
CASSANSGQPQHF
>TRBJ2-1|.|.|TRBV6-1
TGTGCCAGCAGTGAGCCAAACGGCAATGAGCAGTTCTTC
CASSEPNGNEQFF
>TRBJ2-3|once|.|TRBV7-6
TGTGCCAGCAGCTTAGCGGGGGCGGGGGATACGCAGTATTTT
CASSLAGAGDTQYF
>TRBJ1-5|once|.|TRBV5-6
TGTGCCAGCAGCTTGGCCAGGGTCAATCAGCCCCAGCATTTT
CASSLARVNQPQHF
>TRBJ2-2|.|TRBD2|TRBV10-1
TGCGCCAGCAGGCCGGGACTAGCGACCGGGGAGCTGTTTTTT
CASRPGLATGELFF
>TRBJ2-1|.|TRBD2|TRBV19
TGTGCCAGTAGTTCGACTAGCGGGGGCCCTTACAATGAGCAGTTCTTC
CASSSTSGGPYNEQFF
>TRBJ1-5|.|.|TRBV19
TGTGCCAGTAGTATATTCGAGGGGGGTTATAGCAATCAGCCCCAGCATTTT
CASSIFEGGYSNQPQHF
>TRBJ1-1|.|.|TRBV19
TGTGCCAGTAGTTATCAGGGAGGGACTGAAGCTTTCTTT
CASSYQGGTEAFF
>TRBJ2-7|.|TRBD2|TRBV11-1
TGTGCCAGCAGCCTCGGGACTAGTTTATACGAGCAGTACTTC
CASSLGTSLYEQYF
>TRBJ2-2|.|TRBD2|TRBV11-3
TGTGCCAGCAGCCGCCGGGGAGGGGTGGCCGGGGAGCTGTTTTTT
CASSRRGGVAGELFF
>TRBJ1-6|.|.|TRBV27
TGTGCCAGCAGTTCCCAGGGCACCCTCCACTTT
CASSSQGTLHF
>TRBJ2-1|.|.|TRBV27
TGTGCCAGCAGTTTAGGGGGCAATGAGCAGTTCTTC
CASSLGGNEQFF
>TRBJ1-2|.|.|TRBV4-1
TGCGCCAGCGCCGGAGGCAGTAGGGGCTACACCTTC
CASAGGSRGYTF
>TRBJ1-2|.|.|TRBV7-9
TGTGCCAGCAGCTTAGCAGGGTCGGGAGTGATTAACTATGGCTACACCTTC
CASSLAGSGVINYGYTF
>TRBJ2-7|.|.|TRBV7-6
TGTGCCAGCAGCTTAGTCGACACCCTCGGCTACGAGCAGTACTTC
CASSLVDTLGYEQYF
>TRBJ2-2|medium-sized|.|TRBV7-9
TGTGCCAGCAGCTCAAACAGGGATACGAACACCGGGGAGCTGTTTTTT
CASSSNRDTNTGELFF
>TRBJ1-1|.|.|TRBV27
TGTGCCAGCAGCATGGGGGCCAACACTGAAGCTTTCTTT
CASSMGANTEAFF